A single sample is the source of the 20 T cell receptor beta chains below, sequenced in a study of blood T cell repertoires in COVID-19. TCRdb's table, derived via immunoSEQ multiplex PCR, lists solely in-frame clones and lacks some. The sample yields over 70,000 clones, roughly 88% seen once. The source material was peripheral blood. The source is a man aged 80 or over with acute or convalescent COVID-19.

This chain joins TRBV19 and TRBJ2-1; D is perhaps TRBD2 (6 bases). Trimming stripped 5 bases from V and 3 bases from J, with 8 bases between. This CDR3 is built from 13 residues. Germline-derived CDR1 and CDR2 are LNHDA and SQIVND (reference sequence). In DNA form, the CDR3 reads TGTGCCAGTAGTGCGGGACTCTACAATGAGCAGTTCTTC. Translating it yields CASSAGLYNEQFF.

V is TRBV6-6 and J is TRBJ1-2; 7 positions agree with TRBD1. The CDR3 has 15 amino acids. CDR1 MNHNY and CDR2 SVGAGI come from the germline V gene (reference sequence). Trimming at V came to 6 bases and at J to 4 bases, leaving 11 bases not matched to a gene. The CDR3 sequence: CASSPRTGDTYGYTF. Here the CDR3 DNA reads TGTGCCAGCAGCCCGCGGACAGGTGATACCTATGGCTACACCTTC.

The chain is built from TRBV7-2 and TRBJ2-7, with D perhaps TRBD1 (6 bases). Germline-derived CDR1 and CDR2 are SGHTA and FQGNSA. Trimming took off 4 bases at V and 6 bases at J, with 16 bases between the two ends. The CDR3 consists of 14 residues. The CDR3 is CASSSRGGALEQYF. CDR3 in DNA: TGTGCCAGCAGCTCCAGGGGTGGGGCCCTCGAGCAGTACTTC.

CDR3 residues: CASSIPQGTNQPQHF. The CDR3 DNA is TGTGCCAGTAGTATACCACAGGGTACTAATCAGCCCCAGCATTTT. V gene TRBV19 combines with J gene TRBJ1-5; a possible D gene is TRBD1 (6 bases). V was cut by 2 bases and J by 4 bases, with 12 bases left in between. The CDR3 totals 15 residues. Germline V lookup: CDR1 LNHDA, CDR2 SQIVND (reference sequence).

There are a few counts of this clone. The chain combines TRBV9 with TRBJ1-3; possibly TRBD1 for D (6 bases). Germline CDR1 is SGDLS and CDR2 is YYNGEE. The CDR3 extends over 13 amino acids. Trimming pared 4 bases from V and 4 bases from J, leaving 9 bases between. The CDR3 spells CASSTGTGNTIYF. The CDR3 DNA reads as TGTGCCAGCAGCACAGGGACCGGAAACACCATATATTTT.

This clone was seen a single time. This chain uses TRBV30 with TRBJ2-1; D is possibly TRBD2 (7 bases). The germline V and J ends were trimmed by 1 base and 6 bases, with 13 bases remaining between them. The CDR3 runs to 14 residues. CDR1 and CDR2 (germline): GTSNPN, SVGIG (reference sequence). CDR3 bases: TGTGCCTGGAGTGCTTGGGGAGGGGGCAATGAGCAGTTCTTC. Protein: CAWSAWGGGNEQFF.

In nucleotides, the CDR3 is TGTGCCAGCAGTTACCGGCAGGGGGACTATGGCTACACCTTC. Translating gives CASSYRQGDYGYTF. The chain links TRBV6-5 to TRBJ1-2; 7 positions agree with TRBD1. V was clipped by 2 bases and J by 3 bases; unmatched bases: 3. Looked up from germline, CDR1 is MNHEY and CDR2 is SVGAGI. The CDR3 consists of 14 residues.

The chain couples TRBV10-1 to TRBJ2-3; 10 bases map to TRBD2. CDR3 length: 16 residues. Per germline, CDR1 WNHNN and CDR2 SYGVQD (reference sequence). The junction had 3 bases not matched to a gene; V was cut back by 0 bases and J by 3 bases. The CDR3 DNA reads TGCGCCAGCAGTGAGTCGCTAGCGGGGGCGACAGATACGCAGTATTTT. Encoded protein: CASSESLAGATDTQYF.

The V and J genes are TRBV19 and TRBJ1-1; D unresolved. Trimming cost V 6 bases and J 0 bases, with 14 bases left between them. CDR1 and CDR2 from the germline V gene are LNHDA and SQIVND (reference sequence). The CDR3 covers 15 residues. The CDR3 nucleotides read TGTGCCAGTAGGCGTAGCACTGAGATGAACACTGAAGCTTTCTTT. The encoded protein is CASRRSTEMNTEAFF. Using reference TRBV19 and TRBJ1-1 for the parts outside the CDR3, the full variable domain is DGGITQSPKYLFRKEGQNVTLSCEQNLNHDAMYWYRQDPGQGLRLIYYSQIVNDFQKGDIAEGYSVSREKKESFPLTVTSAQKNPTAFYLCASRRSTEMNTEAFFGQGTRLTVV.

The CDR3 DNA reads TGTGCCAGCAGCCAAGATGGCCGAATGAACACTGAAGCTTTCTTT. It specifies CASSQDGRMNTEAFF. The rearrangement links TRBV3-1 (or the pseudogene TRBV3-2) to TRBJ1-1; D gene uncertain. CDR3 size: 15 residues. Germline-derived CDR1 and CDR2 are LGHDT and YNNKEL (reference sequence). Between the trimmed V and J ends, which lost 0 bases and 0 bases, there was a span of 8 bases.

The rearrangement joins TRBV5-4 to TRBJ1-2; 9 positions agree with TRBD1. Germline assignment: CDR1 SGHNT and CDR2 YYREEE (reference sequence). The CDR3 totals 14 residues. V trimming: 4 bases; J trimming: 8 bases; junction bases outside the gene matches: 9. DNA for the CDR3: TGTGCCAGCAGCCTTCAAGGACAGGGGAGCGGCTACACCTTC. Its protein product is CASSLQGQGSGYTF. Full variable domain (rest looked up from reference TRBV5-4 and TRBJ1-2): ETGVTQSPTHLIKTRGQQVTLRCSSQSGHNTVSWYQQALGQGPQFIFQYYREEENGRGNFPPRFSGLQFPNYSSELNVNALELDDSALYLCASSLQGQGSGYTFGSGTRLTVV.

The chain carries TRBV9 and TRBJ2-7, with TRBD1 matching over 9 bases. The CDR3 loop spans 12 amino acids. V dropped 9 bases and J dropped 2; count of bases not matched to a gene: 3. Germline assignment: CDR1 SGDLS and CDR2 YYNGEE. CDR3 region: CATGTGTYEQYF. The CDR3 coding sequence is TGTGCCACCGGGACAGGGACCTACGAGCAGTACTTC.

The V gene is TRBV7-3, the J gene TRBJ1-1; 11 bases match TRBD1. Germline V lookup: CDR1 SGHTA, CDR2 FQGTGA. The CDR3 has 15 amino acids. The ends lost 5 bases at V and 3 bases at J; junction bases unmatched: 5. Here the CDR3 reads CASSPLDRGHTEAFF. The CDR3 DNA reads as TGTGCCAGCAGCCCCCTGGACAGGGGGCACACTGAAGCTTTCTTT. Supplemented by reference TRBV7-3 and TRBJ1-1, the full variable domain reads GAGVSQTPSNKVTEKGKYVELRCDPISGHTALYWYRQSLGQGPEFLIYFQGTGAADDSGLPNDRFFAVRPEGSVSTLKIQRTERGDSAVYLCASSPLDRGHTEAFFGQGTRLTVV.

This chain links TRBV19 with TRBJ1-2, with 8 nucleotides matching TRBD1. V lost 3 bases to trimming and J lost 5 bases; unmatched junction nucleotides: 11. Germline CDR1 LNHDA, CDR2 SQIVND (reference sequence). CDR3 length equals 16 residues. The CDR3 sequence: CASSMGPDRVKYGYTF. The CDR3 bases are TGTGCCAGTAGTATGGGTCCGGACAGGGTAAAGTATGGCTACACCTTC.

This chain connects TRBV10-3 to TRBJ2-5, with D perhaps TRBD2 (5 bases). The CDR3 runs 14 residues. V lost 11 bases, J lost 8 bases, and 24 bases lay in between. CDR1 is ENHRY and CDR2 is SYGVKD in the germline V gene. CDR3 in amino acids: CAATAQRGSSTQYF. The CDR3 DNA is TGTGCCGCGACCGCCCAGCGAGGGTCAAGTACCCAGTACTTC.

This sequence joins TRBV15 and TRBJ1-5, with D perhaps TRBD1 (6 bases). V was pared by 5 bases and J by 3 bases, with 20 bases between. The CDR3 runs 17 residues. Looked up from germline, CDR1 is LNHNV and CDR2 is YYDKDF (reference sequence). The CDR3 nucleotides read TGTGCCACCAGCGACCTGTCCAGGGGCATGAACAATCAGCCCCAGCATTTT. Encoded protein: CATSDLSRGMNNQPQHF.

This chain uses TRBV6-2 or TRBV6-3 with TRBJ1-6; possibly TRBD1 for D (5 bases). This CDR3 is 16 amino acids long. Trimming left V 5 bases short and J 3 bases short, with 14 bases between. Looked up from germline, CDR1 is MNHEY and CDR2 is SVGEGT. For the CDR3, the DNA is TGTGCCAGCAGTCTCGAGCGGGGCTTCTATAATTCACCCCTCCACTTT. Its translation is CASSLERGFYNSPLHF.

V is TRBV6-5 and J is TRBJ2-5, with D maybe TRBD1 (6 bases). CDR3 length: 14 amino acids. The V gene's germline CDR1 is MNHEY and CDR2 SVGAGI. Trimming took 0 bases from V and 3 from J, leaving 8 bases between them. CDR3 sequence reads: CASSYSDRKETQYF. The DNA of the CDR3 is TGTGCCAGCAGTTACTCCGACAGGAAAGAGACCCAGTACTTC.

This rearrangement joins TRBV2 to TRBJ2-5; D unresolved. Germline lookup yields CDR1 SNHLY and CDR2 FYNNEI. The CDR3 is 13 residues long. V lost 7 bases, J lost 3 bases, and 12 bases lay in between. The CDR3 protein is CASMVRLEETQYF. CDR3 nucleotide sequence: TGTGCCAGCATGGTCAGGTTAGAAGAGACCCAGTACTTC. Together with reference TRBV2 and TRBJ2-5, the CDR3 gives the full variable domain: EPEVTQTPSHQVTQMGQEVILRCVPISNHLYFYWYRQILGQKVEFLVSFYNNEISEKSEIFDDQFSVERPDGSNFTLKIRSTKLEDSAMYFCASMVRLEETQYFGPGTRLLVL.

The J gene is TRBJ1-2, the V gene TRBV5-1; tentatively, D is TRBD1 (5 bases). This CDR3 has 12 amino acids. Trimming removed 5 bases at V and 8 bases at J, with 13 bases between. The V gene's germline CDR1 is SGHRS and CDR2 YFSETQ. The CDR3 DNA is TGCGCCAGCAGGTTACAGGTGGAGGGCTACACCTTC. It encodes CASRLQVEGYTF.